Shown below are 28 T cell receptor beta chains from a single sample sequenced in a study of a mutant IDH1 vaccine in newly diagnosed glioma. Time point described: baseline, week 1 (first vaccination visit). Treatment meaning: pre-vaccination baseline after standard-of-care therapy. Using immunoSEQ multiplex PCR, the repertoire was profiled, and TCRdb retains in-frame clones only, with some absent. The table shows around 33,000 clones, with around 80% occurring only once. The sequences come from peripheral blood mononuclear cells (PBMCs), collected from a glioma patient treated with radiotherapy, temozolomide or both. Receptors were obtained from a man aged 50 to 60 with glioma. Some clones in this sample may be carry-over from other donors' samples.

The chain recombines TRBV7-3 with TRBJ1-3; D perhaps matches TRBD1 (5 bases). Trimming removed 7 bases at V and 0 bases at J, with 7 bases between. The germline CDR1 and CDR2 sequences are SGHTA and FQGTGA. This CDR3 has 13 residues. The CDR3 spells CASTGGSGNTIYF. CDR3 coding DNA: TGTGCCAGCACCGGGGGCTCTGGAAACACCATATATTTT.

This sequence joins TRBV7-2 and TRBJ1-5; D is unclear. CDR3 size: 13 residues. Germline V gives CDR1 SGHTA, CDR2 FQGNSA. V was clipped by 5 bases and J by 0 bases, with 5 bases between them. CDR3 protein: CASSPSSNQPQHF. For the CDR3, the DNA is TGTGCCAGCAGCCCGAGTAGCAATCAGCCCCAGCATTTT.

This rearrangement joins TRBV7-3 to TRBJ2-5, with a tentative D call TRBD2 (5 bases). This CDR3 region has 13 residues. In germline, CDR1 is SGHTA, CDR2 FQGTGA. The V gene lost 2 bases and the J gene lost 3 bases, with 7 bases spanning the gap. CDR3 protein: CASSLEGEETQYF. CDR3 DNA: TGTGCCAGCAGCTTAGAGGGCGAAGAGACCCAGTACTTC. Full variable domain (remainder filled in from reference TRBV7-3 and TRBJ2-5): GAGVSQTPSNKVTEKGKYVELRCDPISGHTALYWYRQSLGQGPEFLIYFQGTGAADDSGLPNDRFFAVRPEGSVSTLKIQRTERGDSAVYLCASSLEGEETQYFGPGTRLLVL.

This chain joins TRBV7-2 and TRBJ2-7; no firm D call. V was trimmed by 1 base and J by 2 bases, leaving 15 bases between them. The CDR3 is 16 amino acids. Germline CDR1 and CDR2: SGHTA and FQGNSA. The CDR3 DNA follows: TGTGCCAGCAGCTTAGGCCTGGATCGGCAGCCCTACGAGCAGTACTTC. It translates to CASSLGLDRQPYEQYF.

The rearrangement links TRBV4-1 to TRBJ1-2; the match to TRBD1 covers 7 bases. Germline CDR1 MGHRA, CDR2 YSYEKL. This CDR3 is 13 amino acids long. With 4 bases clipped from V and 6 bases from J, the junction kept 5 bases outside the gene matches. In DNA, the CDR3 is TGCGCCAGCAGCCCGGGACAGAGAGATGGCTACACCTTC. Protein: CASSPGQRDGYTF.

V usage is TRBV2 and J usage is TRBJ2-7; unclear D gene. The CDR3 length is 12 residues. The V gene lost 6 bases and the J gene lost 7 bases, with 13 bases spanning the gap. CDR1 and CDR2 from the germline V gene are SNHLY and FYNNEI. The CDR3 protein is CASSLRRWEQYF. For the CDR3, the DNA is TGTGCCAGCAGCCTAAGACGTTGGGAGCAGTACTTC.

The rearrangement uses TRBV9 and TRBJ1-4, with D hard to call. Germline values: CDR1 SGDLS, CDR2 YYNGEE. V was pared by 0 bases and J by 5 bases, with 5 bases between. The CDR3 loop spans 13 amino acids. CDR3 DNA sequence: TGTGCCAGCAGCGTAGGGATGAATGAAAAACTGTTTTTT. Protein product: CASSVGMNEKLFF.

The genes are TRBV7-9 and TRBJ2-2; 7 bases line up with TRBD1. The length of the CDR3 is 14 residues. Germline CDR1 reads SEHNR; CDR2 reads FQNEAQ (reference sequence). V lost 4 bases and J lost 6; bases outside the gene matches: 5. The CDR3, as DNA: TGTGCCAGCAGCTCTTCACAGGGGCCCGGGGAGCTGTTTTTT. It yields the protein CASSSSQGPGELFF.

The CDR3, as DNA: TGCGCCAGCAGCTTGGGCCCTCCCTACGAGCAGTACTTC. Residues: CASSLGPPYEQYF. The chain recombines TRBV5-1 with TRBJ2-7; D remains ambiguous. Between the trimmed V and J ends, which lost 0 bases and 2 bases, there was a span of 6 bases. The CDR3 extends over 13 amino acids. The germline gives CDR1 SGHRS, CDR2 YFSETQ.

CDR3 region: CASSYGRGNTGELFF. The CDR3 nucleotides are TGTGCCAGCTCATATGGCCGGGGGAACACCGGGGAGCTGTTTTTT. The V gene is TRBV19, the J gene TRBJ2-2; D possibly corresponds to TRBD2 (5 bases). V was pared by 9 bases and J by 1 base, with 15 bases between. From germline, CDR1 is LNHDA and CDR2 SQIVND (reference sequence). CDR3 length: 15 residues. Full variable domain (remainder filled in from reference TRBV19 and TRBJ2-2): DGGITQSPKYLFRKEGQNVTLSCEQNLNHDAMYWYRQDPGQGLRLIYYSQIVNDFQKGDIAEGYSVSREKKESFPLTVTSAQKNPTAFYLCASSYGRGNTGELFFGEGSRLTVL.

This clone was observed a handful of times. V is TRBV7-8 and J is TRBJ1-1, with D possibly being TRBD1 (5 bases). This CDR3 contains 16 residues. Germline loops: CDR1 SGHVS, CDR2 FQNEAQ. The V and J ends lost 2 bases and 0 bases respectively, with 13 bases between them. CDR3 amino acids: CASSLTGAGLNTEAFF. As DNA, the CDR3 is TGTGCCAGCAGCTTAACCGGGGCAGGCTTGAACACTGAAGCTTTCTTT.

The CDR3 loop reads CASSTLGRQETQYF. The CDR3 DNA sequence: TGTGCCAGCTCGACCCTGGGGAGACAAGAGACCCAGTACTTC. The rearrangement joins TRBV6-5 to TRBJ2-5; possible D gene TRBD2, 5 bases. CDR1 and CDR2 from the germline V gene are MNHEY and SVGAGI. Trimming pared 8 bases from V and 2 bases from J, leaving 15 bases between. There are 14 residues in the CDR3.

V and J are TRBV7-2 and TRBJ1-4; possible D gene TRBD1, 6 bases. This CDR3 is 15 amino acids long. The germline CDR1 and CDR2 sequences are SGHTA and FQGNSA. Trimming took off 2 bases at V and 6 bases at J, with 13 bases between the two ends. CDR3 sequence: CASSLSNRVHEKLFF. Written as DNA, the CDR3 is TGTGCCAGCAGCTTATCTAACAGGGTCCATGAAAAACTGTTTTTT.

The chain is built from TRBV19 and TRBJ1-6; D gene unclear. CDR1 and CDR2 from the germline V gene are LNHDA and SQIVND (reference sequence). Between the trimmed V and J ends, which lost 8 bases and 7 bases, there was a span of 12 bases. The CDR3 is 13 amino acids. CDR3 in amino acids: CASSERENSPLHF. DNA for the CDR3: TGTGCCAGTTCCGAGCGGGAGAATTCACCCCTCCACTTT.

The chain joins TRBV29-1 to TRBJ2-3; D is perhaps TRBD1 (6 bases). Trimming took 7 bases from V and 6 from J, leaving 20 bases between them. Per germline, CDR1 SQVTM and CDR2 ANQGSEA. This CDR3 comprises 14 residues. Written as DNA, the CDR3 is TGCAGCGCCGAGAGTACAGGGTTTCAGGATACGCAGTATTTT. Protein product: CSAESTGFQDTQYF.

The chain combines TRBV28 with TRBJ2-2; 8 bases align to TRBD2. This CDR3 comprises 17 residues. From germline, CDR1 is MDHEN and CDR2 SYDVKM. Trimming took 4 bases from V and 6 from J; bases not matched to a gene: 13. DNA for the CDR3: TGTGCCAGCAGTTGGTGGCAACTGGCGGGGGGTCCCGGGGAGCTGTTTTTT. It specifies CASSWWQLAGGPGELFF.

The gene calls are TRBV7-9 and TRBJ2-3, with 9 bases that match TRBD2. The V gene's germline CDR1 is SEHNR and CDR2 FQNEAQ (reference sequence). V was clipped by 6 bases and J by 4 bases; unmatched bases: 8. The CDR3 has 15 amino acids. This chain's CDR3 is CASRKTSGGPDTQYF. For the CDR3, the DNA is TGTGCCAGCAGGAAGACTAGCGGCGGGCCAGATACGCAGTATTTT.

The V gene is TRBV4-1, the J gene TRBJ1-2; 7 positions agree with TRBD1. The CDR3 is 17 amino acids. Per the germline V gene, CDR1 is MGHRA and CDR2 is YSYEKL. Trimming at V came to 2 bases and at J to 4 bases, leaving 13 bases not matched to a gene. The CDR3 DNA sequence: TGCGCCAGCAGCCAACCCGACAGGGCGAAAGACCGCTATGGCTACACCTTC. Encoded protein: CASSQPDRAKDRYGYTF.

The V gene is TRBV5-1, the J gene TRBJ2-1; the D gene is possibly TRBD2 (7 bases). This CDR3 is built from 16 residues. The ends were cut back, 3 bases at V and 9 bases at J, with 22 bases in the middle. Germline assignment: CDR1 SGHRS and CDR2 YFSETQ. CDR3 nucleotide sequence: TGCGCCAGCAGCTCCCGCACGGGGGGCGCTTGGGGTGAGCAGTTCTTC. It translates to CASSSRTGGAWGEQFF.

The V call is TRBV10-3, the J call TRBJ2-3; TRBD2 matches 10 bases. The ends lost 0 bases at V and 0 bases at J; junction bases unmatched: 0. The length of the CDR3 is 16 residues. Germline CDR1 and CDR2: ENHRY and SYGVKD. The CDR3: CAISESAGGSTDTQYF. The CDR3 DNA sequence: TGTGCCATCAGTGAGTCAGCGGGGGGGAGCACAGATACGCAGTATTTT.

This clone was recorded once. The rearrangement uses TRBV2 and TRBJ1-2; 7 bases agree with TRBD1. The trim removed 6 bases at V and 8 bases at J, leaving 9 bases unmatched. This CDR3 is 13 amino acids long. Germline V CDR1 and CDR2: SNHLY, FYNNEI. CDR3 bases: TGTGCCAGCAGCGCCACCAGGGGGGAAGGCTACACCTTC. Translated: CASSATRGEGYTF.

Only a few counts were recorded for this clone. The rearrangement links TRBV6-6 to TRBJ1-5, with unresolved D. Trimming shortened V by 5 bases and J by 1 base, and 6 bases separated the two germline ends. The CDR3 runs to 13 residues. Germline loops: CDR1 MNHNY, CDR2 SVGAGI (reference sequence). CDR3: CASSLGSNQPQHF. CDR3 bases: TGTGCCAGCAGTCTGGGGAGCAATCAGCCCCAGCATTTT.

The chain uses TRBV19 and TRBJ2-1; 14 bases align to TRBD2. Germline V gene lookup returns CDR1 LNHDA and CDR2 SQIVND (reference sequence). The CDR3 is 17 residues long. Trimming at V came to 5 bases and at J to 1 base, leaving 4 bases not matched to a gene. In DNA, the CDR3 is TGTGCCAGTAGTCTCTGGACTAGCGGGGGGTCCTACAATGAGCAGTTCTTC. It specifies CASSLWTSGGSYNEQFF.

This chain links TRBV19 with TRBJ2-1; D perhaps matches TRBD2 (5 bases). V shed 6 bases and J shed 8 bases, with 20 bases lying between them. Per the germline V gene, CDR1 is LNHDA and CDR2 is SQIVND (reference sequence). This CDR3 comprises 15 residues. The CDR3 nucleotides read TGTGCCAGTAGCACCTCGACGGGAAAGCGCGATGAGCAGTTCTTC. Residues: CASSTSTGKRDEQFF.

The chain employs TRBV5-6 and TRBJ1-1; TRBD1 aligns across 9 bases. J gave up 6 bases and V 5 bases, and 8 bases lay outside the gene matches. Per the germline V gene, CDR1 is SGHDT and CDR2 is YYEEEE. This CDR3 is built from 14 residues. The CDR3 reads CASRRRDRAPEAFF. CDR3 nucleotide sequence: TGTGCCAGCAGGCGGCGGGACAGGGCCCCTGAAGCTTTCTTT.

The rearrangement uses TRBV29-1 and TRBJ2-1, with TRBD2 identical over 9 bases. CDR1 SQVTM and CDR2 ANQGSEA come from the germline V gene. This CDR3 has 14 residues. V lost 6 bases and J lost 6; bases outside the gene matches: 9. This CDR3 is CSVESGGISNEQFF. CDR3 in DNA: TGCAGCGTGGAAAGCGGGGGGATCAGCAATGAGCAGTTCTTC.

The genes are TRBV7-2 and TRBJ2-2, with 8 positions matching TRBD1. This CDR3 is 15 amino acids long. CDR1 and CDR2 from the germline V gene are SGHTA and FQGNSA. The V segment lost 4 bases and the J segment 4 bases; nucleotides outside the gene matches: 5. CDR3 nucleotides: TGTGCCAGCAGCTCCATGGGACAGGCCACCGGGGAGCTGTTTTTT. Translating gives CASSSMGQATGELFF.

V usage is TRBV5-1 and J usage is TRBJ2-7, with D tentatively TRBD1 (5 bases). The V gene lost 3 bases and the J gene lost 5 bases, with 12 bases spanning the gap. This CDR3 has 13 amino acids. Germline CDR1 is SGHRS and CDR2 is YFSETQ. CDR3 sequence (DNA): TGCGCCAGCAGCTACCCAGGGAAGGACGAGCAGTACTTC. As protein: CASSYPGKDEQYF.